The 24 T cell receptor beta chains presented below share a single source sample, sequenced in a study of blood T cell dynamics during melanoma immunotherapy. The sample's time point: pre-treatment baseline. Some clones are missing from TCRdb's copy, which holds only in-frame ones; the method was immunoSEQ multiplex PCR. The sample yields some 5,000 clones, 85% to 90% seen once. Specimen: blood, collected from a patient treated with checkpoint blockade. These TCRs come from a human donor with melanoma.

Comment on this clone: The same CDR3 is also encoded by other DNA sequences in this sample. The gene calls are TRBV15 and TRBJ1-1, with 7 bases aligning to TRBD1. Trimming took 3 bases from V and 1 from J; bases not matched to a gene: 2. The CDR3 loop spans 14 amino acids. Germline V gene lookup returns CDR1 LNHNV and CDR2 YYDKDF (reference sequence). CDR3 DNA sequence: TGTGCCACCAGCAGTCACAGGGGGAACACTGAAGCTTTCTTT. The encoded protein is CATSSHRGNTEAFF.

This clone occurred once. The J gene is TRBJ2-6, the V gene TRBV18; tentative D call: TRBD2 (5 bases). CDR1 and CDR2 (germline): KGHSH, LQKENI. V dropped 6 bases and J dropped 4 bases, with 7 bases sitting between them. The CDR3 is 13 residues long. In DNA, the CDR3 is TGTGCCAGCTCGGAGGCCGGGGCCAACGTCCTGACTTTC. It codes for CASSEAGANVLTF.

Here the CDR3 reads CSVVTNEKLFF. In nucleotides, the CDR3 is TGCAGCGTGGTAACTAATGAAAAACTGTTTTTT. This rearrangement joins TRBV29-1 to TRBJ1-4; no firm D call. The germline V gene encodes CDR1 SQVTM and CDR2 ANQGSEA. CDR3 length equals 11 residues. The V and J ends lost 6 bases and 1 base respectively, with 3 bases between them.

V is TRBV4-3 and J is TRBJ2-7; 8 bases line up with TRBD2. Looked up from germline, CDR1 is LGHNA and CDR2 is YSLEER. The V gene end was trimmed by 0 bases and the J gene end by 3 bases; junction bases not matched to a gene: 4. This CDR3 is built from 15 residues. In nucleotides, the CDR3 is TGCGCCAGCAGCCAAGATCCTGGGACTAGCTACGAGCAGTACTTC. This encodes CASSQDPGTSYEQYF.

The chain joins TRBV6-5 to TRBJ2-7; D is undetermined. The CDR3 is 14 residues long. The ends were cut back, 5 bases at V and 6 bases at J, with 17 bases in the middle. In germline, CDR1 is MNHEY, CDR2 SVGAGI. Written as DNA, the CDR3 is TGTGCCAGCAGTGTCGGGTCTACGGTGGGCGAGCAGTACTTC. This sequence encodes CASSVGSTVGEQYF.

This chain connects TRBV18 to TRBJ2-3; D gene uncertain. There are 15 residues in the CDR3. The germline V gene encodes CDR1 KGHSH and CDR2 LQKENI. Trimming stripped 3 bases from V and 3 bases from J, with 13 bases between. The CDR3 DNA follows: TGTGCCAGCTCACCTTCCGAGGTACGGACAGATACGCAGTATTTT. The encoded protein is CASSPSEVRTDTQYF.

The chain joins TRBV21-1 to TRBJ2-5; TRBD2 reflects the table's D call only, with no check against the DNA. TRBV21-1 is given as a pseudogene. The CDR3 totals 15 residues. The CDR3 region has the DNA TGTGCCAGCAGCAAGGGGGGGGGTTCTCAAGAGACCCAGTACTTC. It encodes CASSKGGGSQETQYF.

This sequence joins TRBV7-9 and TRBJ2-7, with 9 bases that match TRBD2. This CDR3 has 15 residues. J lost 6 bases, V lost 5 bases, and 11 bases had no gene match. Germline loops: CDR1 SEHNR, CDR2 FQNEAQ (reference sequence). CDR3 sequence (DNA): TGTGCCAGCAGCGACGGGGCTAGCGGGACCCCCGAGCAGTACTTC. Encoded protein: CASSDGASGTPEQYF.

This clone has just a few counts. The rearrangement joins TRBV5-6 to TRBJ1-4; D is ambiguous. V lost 4 bases and J 3 bases, leaving 7 bases between the germline ends. This CDR3 spans 13 amino acids. The germline V gene encodes CDR1 SGHDT and CDR2 YYEEEE. CDR3 amino acids: CASSGRANEKLFF. CDR3 bases: TGTGCCAGCAGCGGGCGGGCTAATGAAAAACTGTTTTTT.

The chain carries TRBV10-3 and TRBJ2-3; TRBD1 is a possible D gene (6 bases). Per the germline V gene, CDR1 is ENHRY and CDR2 is SYGVKD. V shed 6 bases and J shed 4 bases, with 14 bases lying between them. The CDR3 is made up of 14 amino acids. The CDR3 DNA follows: TGTGCCATCAGAGGGGGAACAGGGTCAGATACGCAGTATTTT. It translates to CAIRGGTGSDTQYF.

The chain is built from TRBV18 and TRBJ1-5; possibly TRBD1 for D (5 bases). There are 15 residues in the CDR3. V dropped 2 bases and J dropped 11 bases, with 19 bases sitting between them. CDR1 and CDR2 (germline): KGHSH, LQKENI. DNA of the CDR3: TGTGCCAGCTCACCATCTGGGGGTCCTAGTGTGGCCCAGCATTTT. Amino acids: CASSPSGGPSVAQHF.

The rearrangement uses TRBV4-1 and TRBJ2-5; 9 bases are shared with TRBD2. V lost 4 bases, J lost 3 bases, and 12 bases stayed unmatched. This CDR3 is built from 17 residues. Germline CDR1 and CDR2: MGHRA and YSYEKL. The CDR3 nucleotides are TGCGCCAGCAGCCCAGGACTAGCGAGAAACTCAAAAGAGACCCAGTACTTC. Translating it yields CASSPGLARNSKETQYF.

V usage is TRBV7-8 and J usage is TRBJ2-7, with 9 bases identical to TRBD2. J was trimmed by 6 bases and V by 5 bases; bases with no gene match: 11. The CDR3 runs to 15 residues. Germline V gives CDR1 SGHVS, CDR2 FQNEAQ. The CDR3 sequence: CASSDGASGTPEQYF. The CDR3, as DNA: TGTGCCAGCAGCGACGGGGCTAGCGGGACCCCCGAGCAGTACTTC.

The chain uses TRBV18 and TRBJ1-1; D not resolved. The germline CDR1 and CDR2 sequences are KGHSH and LQKENI. V was shortened by 6 bases and J by 5 bases, with 13 bases between the two germline ends. The CDR3 has 13 residues. CDR3 DNA sequence: TGTGCCAGCTCCCCCGGGTCCGGGACTGAAGCTTTCTTT. Residues: CASSPGSGTEAFF.

The chain couples TRBV28 to TRBJ1-5, with TRBD1 matching 9 bases. The V and J ends lost 6 bases and 6 bases, in that order; junction bases with no gene match: 9. CDR3 length: 15 residues. Germline V gene lookup returns CDR1 MDHEN and CDR2 SYDVKM. The CDR3 sequence: CASSQQGAGGQPQHF. Written as DNA, the CDR3 is TGTGCCAGCAGCCAACAGGGGGCGGGCGGTCAGCCCCAGCATTTT.

CDR3 sequence (DNA): TGTGCCAGCAGCTCAGGACTGGGAACCTACGAGCAGTACTTC. This codes for CASSSGLGTYEQYF. The gene calls are TRBV27 and TRBJ2-7; a possible D gene is TRBD2 (5 bases). Trimming left V 6 bases short and J 2 bases short, with 14 bases between. The CDR3 totals 14 residues. Germline values: CDR1 MNHEY, CDR2 SMNVEV (reference sequence).

This chain links TRBV6-1 with TRBJ1-1; no firm D call. The CDR3 covers 15 residues. The V gene's germline CDR1 is MNHNS and CDR2 SASEGT. The V and J ends lost 1 base and 4 bases respectively, with 13 bases between them. This CDR3 reads CASSEDLSMLTEAFF. CDR3 sequence (DNA): TGTGCCAGCAGTGAAGACCTATCTATGCTCACTGAAGCTTTCTTT.

The chain uses TRBV7-9 and TRBJ1-5; 11 bases are shared with TRBD1. The CDR3 sequence is 16 residues long. The J segment lost 6 bases and the V segment lost 6 bases, leaving 10 bases of the junction unmatched. Germline values: CDR1 SEHNR, CDR2 FQNEAQ (reference sequence). The CDR3 sequence is CASSAGTGGRGQPQHF. For the CDR3, the DNA is TGTGCCAGCAGTGCCGGGACAGGGGGAAGGGGTCAGCCCCAGCATTTT.

The gene calls are TRBV5-5 and TRBJ2-7; D unresolved. The length of the CDR3 is 14 residues. The V end was cut by 2 bases, the J end by 2 bases, with 11 bases between. Germline-derived CDR1 and CDR2 are SGHKS and YYEKEE (reference sequence). The CDR3 DNA sequence: TGTGCCAGCAGCTTCGTCGGCAGCACCTACGAGCAGTACTTC. It codes for CASSFVGSTYEQYF.

The V gene is TRBV9, the J gene TRBJ1-6; perhaps TRBD1 as D (5 bases). CDR3 length: 14 amino acids. Trimming shortened V by 2 bases and J by 9 bases, and 12 bases separated the two germline ends. CDR1 and CDR2 (germline): SGDLS, YYNGEE. The CDR3 bases are TGTGCCAGCAGCGTCGACAGTTCCCCTTCACCCCTCCACTTT. Protein product: CASSVDSSPSPLHF.

This clone was counted between two and nine times. The genes are TRBV7-2 and TRBJ1-5; D perhaps matches TRBD1 (5 bases). This CDR3 has 15 residues. V shed 0 bases and J shed 6 bases, with 12 bases lying between them. CDR1 and CDR2 (germline): SGHTA, FQGNSA. CDR3 nucleotides: TGTGCCAGCAGCTTAGCGGGGCAGGGTAGTCAGCCCCAGCATTTT. As protein: CASSLAGQGSQPQHF.

This clone has more than one count but fewer than ten. The CDR3 nucleotides read TGTGCCAGCAGTGCCGGACAGGGGGCGGACACTGAAGCTTTCTTT. As protein: CASSAGQGADTEAFF. This chain connects TRBV2 to TRBJ1-1; 11 nucleotides align to TRBD1. Trimming at V came to 4 bases and at J to 3 bases, leaving 4 bases not matched to a gene. The CDR3 runs to 15 residues. The germline CDR1 and CDR2 sequences are SNHLY and FYNNEI.

This chain connects TRBV11-2 to TRBJ1-5, with TRBD1 identical over 12 bases. The germline gives CDR1 SGHAT, CDR2 FQNNGV. This CDR3 region has 15 residues. V gave up 3 bases and J gave up 3 bases; unmatched junction bases: 0. This CDR3 is CASSLGQGANQPQHF. For the CDR3, the DNA is TGTGCCAGCAGCTTGGGACAGGGGGCCAATCAGCCCCAGCATTTT.

Points on this clone: The identical CDR3 is also encoded by other nucleotide sequences in the sample. V usage is TRBV4-2 and J usage is TRBJ1-3, with D tentatively TRBD1 (5 bases). The V end was cut by 4 bases, the J end by 4 bases, with 20 bases between. CDR1 and CDR2 from the germline V gene are LGHNA and YNFKEQ. This CDR3 region has 17 residues. CDR3 sequence (DNA): TGTGCCAGCAGCCCCAGCCCCGGGACCCACTCCGGAAACACCATATATTTT. It codes for CASSPSPGTHSGNTIYF.